This entry features one T cell receptor (beta chain) sequence. These data originate in a study of T cell responses to AZD1222 COVID-19 vaccine. The assay was immunoSEQ multiplex PCR, and TCRdb's table has in-frame clones only and misses some. Here the sample spans 120,000 to 150,000 clones, approximately 90% being singletons. The V end was cut by 5 bases, the J end by 8 bases, with 18 bases between. The CDR3 is made up of 14 amino acids. The germline CDR1 and CDR2 sequences are LNHDA and SQIVND (reference sequence). Sequenced here: peripheral blood, sampled 28 days after the second AZD1222 dose. The clonotype originates from an adult who received the AZD1222 COVID-19 vaccine. The V and J genes are TRBV19 and TRBJ1-1, with D tentatively TRBD1 (6 bases). CDR3: CASSQDSTFSEAFF. The CDR3, as DNA: TGTGCCAGTAGTCAGGACAGCACATTCTCAGAAGCTTTCTTT. Full variable domain (rest looked up from reference TRBV19 and TRBJ1-1): DGGITQSPKYLFRKEGQNVTLSCEQNLNHDAMYWYRQDPGQGLRLIYYSQIVNDFQKGDIAEGYSVSREKKESFPLTVTSAQKNPTAFYLCASSQDSTFSEAFFGQGTRLTVV.